This T cell receptor beta chain was found in a study of blood T cell repertoires in COVID-19. Sequenced by immunoSEQ multiplex PCR; TCRdb stores in-frame clones only, minus some. The table lists around 190,000 clones, more than 65% of them singletons. The CDR3 consists of 15 residues. V was cut by 7 bases and J by 4 bases, with 19 bases left in between. CDR1 and CDR2 from the germline V gene are MNHEY and SVGAGI. This sequence joins TRBV6-5 and TRBJ1-1; D perhaps matches TRBD1 (5 bases). The sequencing input was peripheral blood. The sequence was collected from a human donor in a cohort sampled during active COVID-19. CDR3 DNA sequence: TGTGCCAGCACCATGGAGGGGTTTATGGCCACTGAAGCTTTCTTT. This gives the protein CASTMEGFMATEAFF.